This is a list of T cell receptor beta chains from one sample in a study of shared clonotypes between healthy human individuals. Only in-frame clones appear in the TCRdb table, and some are missing; sequencing was by immunoSEQ multiplex PCR. This sample has over a million clones, with 96% found just once. Sequences were obtained from naive CD4+ T cells sorted from blood. These receptors were collected from a man in his thirties or forties in good health. The CDR3 runs from the conserved cysteine through the conserved F or W. D genes are given only for firm matches. The size of a clone is reported for some rows only, either as once, few or many, or as a class for expanded clones.

j_call v_call d_call clone_size cdr3_aa cdr3_nt
TRBJ2-7 TRBV9 TRBD1 - CASSKGTVPYEQYF TGTGCCAGCAGCAAAGGGACAGTTCCCTACGAGCAGTACTTC
TRBJ2-1 TRBV5-4 TRBD2 once CAILLAGGGQEQFF TGTGCCATCCTGTTAGCGGGAGGAGGACAGGAGCAGTTCTTC
TRBJ2-2 TRBV7-8 - - CASSLGLHTGELFF TGTGCCAGCAGCTTAGGGCTTCACACCGGGGAGCTGTTTTTT
TRBJ2-2 TRBV5-1 - - CASSPGDRSAGELFF TGCGCCAGCTCACCAGGGGACCGGTCTGCCGGGGAGCTGTTTTTT
TRBJ1-3 TRBV18 - - CASSPTSGTPGNTIYF TGTGCCAGCTCACCGACGTCAGGGACGCCGGGAAACACCATATATTTT
TRBJ2-1 TRBV27 - - CASSLVWGHEQFF TGTGCCAGCAGTTTGGTTTGGGGGCATGAGCAGTTCTTC
TRBJ2-7 TRBV9 - - CASSVGPLGGSYEQYF TGTGCCAGCAGCGTAGGCCCTTTAGGGGGCTCCTACGAGCAGTACTTC
TRBJ2-7 TRBV5-6 - - CASSSYWGGGHSYEQYF TGTGCCAGCAGCTCCTACTGGGGGGGCGGCCACTCCTACGAGCAGTACTTC
TRBJ2-2 TRBV9 TRBD2 - CASSNSGKLTGELFF TGTGCCAGCAGCAATAGCGGGAAGCTGACCGGGGAGCTGTTTTTT
TRBJ1-4 TRBV7-9 - - CASSLHQGILKPEKLFF TGTGCCAGCAGCTTACATCAGGGGATCCTGAAACCTGAAAAACTGTTTTTT
TRBJ2-1 TRBV6-4 TRBD1 - CASSGTGDWNEQFF TGTGCCAGCAGCGGGACAGGGGATTGGAATGAGCAGTTCTTC
TRBJ2-7 TRBV7-2 TRBD2 - CASSAGSGAAYEQYF TGTGCCAGCAGCGCCGGTAGCGGGGCAGCCTACGAGCAGTACTTC
TRBJ2-1 TRBV4-2 - - CASSQDLARGAGNEQFF TGTGCCAGCAGCCAAGATTTGGCCAGGGGAGCGGGTAATGAGCAGTTCTTC
TRBJ2-5 TRBV5-1 - - CASSQGWQETQYF TGCGCCAGCAGTCAAGGTTGGCAAGAGACCCAGTACTTC
TRBJ2-7 TRBV5-4 - - CASSPGHDVHEQYF TGTGCCAGCAGCCCGGGACACGACGTGCACGAGCAGTACTTC
TRBJ1-1 TRBV9 - - CASSVGVPNTEAFF TGTGCCAGCAGCGTGGGGGTACCGAACACTGAAGCTTTCTTT
TRBJ1-2 TRBV19 TRBD1 - CASSARNRGRTVYTF TGTGCCAGTAGTGCCCGCAACAGGGGGCGGACAGTCTACACCTTC
TRBJ2-1 TRBV30 TRBD1 - CAWSRQGVYNEQFF TGTGCCTGGAGTAGACAGGGGGTCTACAATGAGCAGTTCTTC
TRBJ2-3 TRBV6-1 - - CASSRGALLGDTQYF TGTGCCAGCAGCCGAGGGGCCCTTCTAGGAGATACGCAGTATTTT
TRBJ2-1 TRBV11-3 TRBD1 - CASSPRDRGNNEQFF TGTGCCAGCAGCCCCCGGGACAGGGGAAACAATGAGCAGTTCTTC
TRBJ2-5 TRBV2 - - CASSPTSIRETQYF TGTGCCAGCAGTCCTACTAGTATCCGAGAGACCCAGTACTTC
TRBJ2-1 TRBV10-3 TRBD1 - CAISGQGTNNEQFF TGTGCCATCAGTGGACAGGGGACGAACAATGAGCAGTTCTTC
TRBJ1-5 TRBV27 TRBD1 - CASRPGQGNQPQHF TGTGCCAGTAGGCCCGGACAGGGGAATCAGCCCCAGCATTTT
TRBJ1-5 TRBV2 - - CASSQSLRTAGNQPQHF TGTGCCAGCAGCCAATCGCTTCGGACGGCTGGAAATCAGCCCCAGCATTTT
TRBJ2-2 TRBV19 - once CAGRRRLNTGELFF TGTGCCGGACGTAGGCGGCTGAACACCGGGGAGCTGTTTTTT
TRBJ1-2 TRBV5-1 - - CASSLVPVLANYGYTF TGCGCCAGCAGCTTGGTACCTGTTCTGGCTAACTATGGCTACACCTTC
TRBJ2-7 TRBV28 - - CASSWTLGEQYF TGTGCCAGCAGTTGGACATTGGGGGAGCAGTACTTC
TRBJ2-7 TRBV29-1 TRBD1 - CSAIGQADRREQYF TGCAGCGCCATCGGACAGGCCGACCGGAGGGAGCAGTACTTC
TRBJ2-1 TRBV6-5 TRBD2 - CASSTTSGSVNEQFF TGTGCCAGCAGTACGACTAGCGGATCGGTCAATGAGCAGTTCTTC
TRBJ2-3 TRBV27 TRBD2 - CASSTGTSGRGDTQYF TGTGCCAGCAGTACAGGGACTAGCGGGAGGGGAGATACGCAGTATTTT
TRBJ1-2 TRBV28 - - CASSDIQWGGRDGYTF TGTGCCAGCAGCGACATTCAATGGGGGGGCCGGGATGGCTACACCTTC
TRBJ1-3 TRBV9 - once CASSSAPSNTIYF TGTGCCAGCAGCTCAGCCCCCTCAAACACCATATATTTT
TRBJ1-1 TRBV27 TRBD1 - CASSSLRDRVLNTEAFF TGTGCCAGCAGTTCCCTCCGGGACAGGGTGTTGAACACTGAAGCTTTCTTT
TRBJ2-1 TRBV29-1 TRBD1 - CSVEVGNRGNEQFF TGCAGCGTTGAAGTGGGGAACAGGGGAAATGAGCAGTTCTTC
TRBJ1-1 TRBV18 - - CASSPLDRTNTEAFF TGTGCCAGCTCACCATTAGACAGGACTAACACTGAAGCTTTCTTT
TRBJ1-5 TRBV4-2 - - CASSRASGFQPQHF TGTGCCAGCAGCCGAGCTTCAGGGTTTCAGCCCCAGCATTTT
TRBJ2-1 TRBV7-7 - - CASSLAHDNEQFF TGTGCCAGCAGCTTAGCCCACGACAATGAGCAGTTCTTC
TRBJ2-3 TRBV7-8 - - CASSWPPSNTQYF TGTGCCAGCAGCTGGCCCCCTTCAAATACGCAGTATTTT
TRBJ1-5 TRBV19 TRBD1 - CASSIRGTGNQPQHF TGTGCCAGTAGTATAAGGGGGACAGGGAATCAGCCCCAGCATTTT
TRBJ2-1 TRBV2 TRBD2 - CASKIVGLAGEDEQFF TGTGCCAGCAAAATCGTCGGACTAGCGGGAGAGGATGAGCAGTTCTTC
TRBJ1-5 TRBV28 - once CASSPRRNLQPQHF TGTGCCAGCAGTCCCCGACGGAACCTTCAGCCCCAGCATTTT
TRBJ2-1 TRBV6-6 TRBD1 once CASNTGGASYNEQFF TGTGCCAGCAATACAGGGGGCGCTTCGTACAATGAGCAGTTCTTC
TRBJ2-3 TRBV28 - - CASTQTGATGYF TGTGCCAGCACCCAGACAGGCGCCACGGGGTATTTT
TRBJ2-7 TRBV11-2 - - CASSLDLAPPEQYF TGTGCCAGCAGCTTAGATCTGGCCCCGCCCGAGCAGTACTTC
TRBJ2-1 TRBV14 - - CASSPKAGHTYNEQFF TGTGCCAGCAGCCCAAAAGCGGGACATACCTACAATGAGCAGTTCTTC
TRBJ1-2 TRBV7-8 - - CASSPLNPREYGYTF TGTGCCAGCAGCCCCCTCAATCCACGCGAATATGGCTACACCTTC
TRBJ2-5 TRBV29-1 - - CSVGEGYRVQETQYF TGCAGCGTTGGCGAAGGCTACCGAGTACAAGAGACCCAGTACTTC
TRBJ2-5 TRBV7-9 - - CASSAITGRSETQYF TGTGCCAGCAGCGCCATCACAGGGAGGTCGGAGACCCAGTACTTC
TRBJ2-1 TRBV5-1 - - CASSRGAGSSYNEQFF TGCGCCAGCAGCAGAGGGGCGGGCAGCTCCTACAATGAGCAGTTCTTC
TRBJ1-5 TRBV19 - once CASNPQLRGRPVGNQPQHF TGTGCCAGTAACCCCCAACTGCGGGGCAGACCCGTTGGCAATCAGCCCCAGCATTTT
TRBJ2-1 TRBV11-2 - - CASSLIGNRRSSYNEQFF TGTGCCAGCAGCTTAATTGGGAACAGGAGGAGCTCCTACAATGAGCAGTTCTTC
TRBJ1-1 TRBV7-2 TRBD1 - CASSWAGGNTEAFF TGTGCCAGCAGCTGGGCAGGGGGAAACACTGAAGCTTTCTTT
TRBJ2-1 TRBV2 TRBD1 - CASSRQGSEQFF TGTGCCAGCAGTCGACAGGGGTCTGAGCAGTTCTTC
TRBJ2-7 TRBV10-1 - - CASSETGSSSYEQYF TGCGCCAGCAGTGAGACGGGATCATCATCCTACGAGCAGTACTTC
TRBJ2-7 TRBV5-4 - - CASSESQATSYEQYF TGTGCCAGCAGCGAGAGTCAAGCAACCTCCTACGAGCAGTACTTC
TRBJ2-1 TRBV15 - - CATTQKPGPDQEQFF TGTGCCACCACTCAAAAACCGGGGCCCGACCAGGAGCAGTTCTTC
TRBJ2-1 TRBV7-9 TRBD1 - CASSRGWTGEQFF TGTGCCAGCAGCCGAGGGTGGACAGGGGAGCAGTTCTTC